The 7 T cell receptor beta chains presented below share a single source sample, sequenced in a study of T cells in Graves' hyperthyroidism and ophthalmopathy. It was RNA transcripts that yielded the amplified TCR beta CDR3 regions. RT-PCR in the first round (using the HTBI primer set) targeted the TCR CDR3. TCRdb itself ran the multiplex PCR reads through MiXCR, one entry per CDR3 protein. The sample shows about 610,000 distinct CDR3 sequences, approximately 16% of them seen only once. Sequenced sample: blood. These receptors originate from a woman aged 40 to 49 with Graves' ophthalmopathy.

This clonotype was seen at least ten times. This rearrangement joins TRBV19 to TRBJ2-1; 10 bases align to TRBD2. This CDR3 is built from 18 residues. The J segment lost 5 bases and the V segment lost 6 bases, leaving 16 bases of the junction unmatched. Per the germline V gene, CDR1 is LNHDA and CDR2 is SQIVND (reference sequence). The CDR3 region is CASRDLQSLAGRHNEQFF. CDR3 bases: TGTGCCAGTAGGGACCTACAATCACTAGCGGGACGACACAATGAGCAGTTCTTC.

The chain joins TRBV24-1 to TRBJ2-1, with 10 bases fitting TRBD2. The CDR3 sequence is 15 residues long. The germline CDR1 and CDR2 sequences are KGHDR and SFDVKD. V lost 3 bases to trimming and J lost 11 bases; unmatched junction nucleotides: 9. DNA for the CDR3: TGTGCCACCAGTGATATAGCGGGAGGCCGGTCCCAGCAGTTCTTC. As protein: CATSDIAGGRSQQFF.

The chain couples TRBV12-3 or TRBV12-4 to TRBJ1-5, with 7 bases aligning to TRBD1. The CDR3 runs to 17 residues. The ends lost 1 base at V and 1 base at J; junction bases unmatched: 7. CDR3 sequence reads: CASSLGDRVLSNQPQHF. DNA of the CDR3: TGTGCCAGCAGTTTAGGCGACAGGGTATTGAGCAATCAGCCCCAGCATTTT.

CDR3 in DNA: TGTGCCAGCAGTTCCCAGGGGGGGACAGGGGGTGGAAACACCATATATTTT. Translating it yields CASSSQGGTGGGNTIYF. The rearrangement joins TRBV6-5 to TRBJ1-3, with 11 bases that match TRBD1. CDR1 is MNHEY and CDR2 is SVGAGI in the germline V gene. With 4 bases clipped from V and 3 bases from J, the junction kept 8 bases outside the gene matches. This CDR3 contains 17 residues.

This clonotype was counted ten times or more. The rearrangement uses TRBV5-1 and TRBJ2-3; maybe TRBD2 (5 bases). Germline V gene data show CDR1 as SGHRS and CDR2 as YFSETQ. The length of the CDR3 is 16 residues. V lost 1 base and J 3 bases, leaving 15 bases between the germline ends. DNA of the CDR3: TGCGCCAGCAGCTTGTCTTCGGGGATGGGGACAGATACGCAGTATTTT. Translation: CASSLSSGMGTDTQYF.

This rearrangement joins TRBV4-2 to TRBJ2-1, with D uncertain. In germline, CDR1 is LGHNA, CDR2 YNFKEQ. There are 14 residues in the CDR3. The V end lost 8 bases, the J end lost 4 bases, and 15 bases lay between the germline ends. CDR3 protein: CASSLQADYNEQFF. CDR3 bases: TGTGCCAGCTCCCTGCAGGCAGATTACAATGAGCAGTTCTTC.

This clonotype was picked up many times. This rearrangement joins TRBV20-1 to TRBJ1-2; D perhaps matches TRBD1 (5 bases). V was shortened by 0 bases and J by 5 bases, with 19 bases between the two germline ends. CDR1 is DFQATT, CDR2 SNEGSKA, per germline (reference sequence). This CDR3 comprises 16 residues. CDR3 loop: CSARDIAWGAGYGYTF. For the CDR3, the DNA is TGCAGTGCTAGAGATATCGCGTGGGGCGCGGGTTATGGCTACACCTTC.